Below, one T cell receptor (beta chain) is given with its context. Its antigen is not identified. This specimen includes other DNA sequences encoding the same CDR3. Assay: immunoSEQ multiplex PCR; the TCRdb copy retains only in-frame clones and omits some. This sample has some 66,000 clones, with just under 85% found just once. This sample was included in a study of T cells in localized non-small cell lung cancer. Study-wide results and limits: Blood T cell density predicted longer survival; adjacent-lung clonality, shorter. Uninvolved adjacent lung had more T cell clonality than any other tissue, topping tumor. A median of 57 clones ranked among the top 100 in tumor appeared in adjacent lung. A single tumor region was sequenced, leaving heterogeneity possible.

The source material was peripheral blood, sampled before any cancer treatment. The sequence came from a female donor at least 60 years old with stage I lung adenocarcinoma.

The CDR3 DNA reads as TGTGCCAGCAGCCTCGGGGAAAGAAACACCATATATTTT. Translation gives CASSLGERNTIYF. This chain uses TRBV11-3 with TRBJ1-3, with D unresolved. CDR3 length: 13 amino acids. V lost 5 bases to trimming and J lost 5 bases, with 10 bases between them. CDR1 and CDR2 from the germline V gene are SGHNT and YENEEA.